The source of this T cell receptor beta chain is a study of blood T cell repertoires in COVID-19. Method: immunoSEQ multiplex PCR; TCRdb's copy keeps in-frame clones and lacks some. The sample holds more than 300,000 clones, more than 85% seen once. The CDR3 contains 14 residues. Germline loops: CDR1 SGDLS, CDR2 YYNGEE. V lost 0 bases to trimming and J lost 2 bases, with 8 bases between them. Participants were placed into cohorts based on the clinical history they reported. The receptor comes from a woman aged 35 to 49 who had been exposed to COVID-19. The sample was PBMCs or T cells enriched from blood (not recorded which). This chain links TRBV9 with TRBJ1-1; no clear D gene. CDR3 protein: CASSVVADNTEAFF. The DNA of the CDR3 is TGTGCCAGCAGCGTAGTTGCGGATAACACTGAAGCTTTCTTT.